These 20 T cell receptor beta chains originate from one sample sequenced in a study of OX40 agonist ivuxolimab in advanced cancers. Assay: immunoSEQ multiplex PCR; the TCRdb copy retains only in-frame clones and omits some. Among 70,000 or so clones listed, around 85% were seen once. The source material was CD4+ or CD8+ T cells sorted from blood, sampled in a trial of the OX40 agonist ivuxolimab. The receptors shown here come from an adult with an advanced solid tumor such as melanoma, head and neck, liver or kidney cancer.

The gene calls are TRBV6-6 and TRBJ2-7; D not resolved. Trimming removed 6 bases from V and 2 bases from J, with 20 bases in between. Germline-derived CDR1 and CDR2 are MNHNY and SVGAGI (reference sequence). The CDR3 has 16 amino acids. The chain's CDR3 is CASSRRSEWSPYEQYF. In DNA form, the CDR3 reads TGTGCCAGCAGCCGGCGATCTGAGTGGAGTCCCTACGAGCAGTACTTC.

CDR3 region: CASSLLGQGDTDTQYF. The CDR3 DNA sequence: TGTGCCAGCAGTTTACTGGGACAGGGCGACACAGATACGCAGTATTTT. The V call is TRBV28, the J call TRBJ2-3; 9 positions match TRBD1. V lost 2 bases, J lost 2 bases, and 5 bases stayed unmatched. This CDR3 is 16 amino acids long. Germline CDR1 MDHEN, CDR2 SYDVKM.

V and J are TRBV18 and TRBJ1-2, with no clear D. Germline CDR1 KGHSH, CDR2 LQKENI. The CDR3 extends over 13 amino acids. V was clipped by 2 bases and J by 10 bases, with 14 bases between them. Here the CDR3 reads CASSPGIDVPYTF. CDR3 in DNA: TGTGCCAGCTCACCAGGAATTGACGTTCCCTACACCTTC.

This clone was seen only once. The chain links TRBV27 to TRBJ1-4, with D perhaps matching TRBD1 (5 bases). V gave up 0 bases and J gave up 4 bases, with 9 bases separating them. The germline gives CDR1 MNHEY, CDR2 SMNVEV (reference sequence). The CDR3 spans 15 residues. CDR3 coding DNA: TGTGCCAGCAGTTTATCCGCGGGGGTTAATGAAAAACTGTTTTTT. Encoded protein: CASSLSAGVNEKLFF.

V and J are TRBV19 and TRBJ2-1; a weak D match, TRBD1 (6 bases). Between the trimmed V and J ends, which lost 7 bases and 3 bases, there was a span of 22 bases. The germline V gene encodes CDR1 LNHDA and CDR2 SQIVND (reference sequence). The CDR3 consists of 17 residues. This CDR3 reads CASTPIDRPRNYNEQFF. DNA of the CDR3: TGTGCCAGTACCCCAATCGACAGGCCCCGAAACTACAATGAGCAGTTCTTC.

The chain employs TRBV7-9 and TRBJ2-3, with 10 bases identical to TRBD1. This CDR3 comprises 16 residues. J lost 3 bases, V lost 4 bases, and 7 bases had no gene match. Germline CDR1 and CDR2: SEHNR and FQNEAQ (reference sequence). The CDR3 region is CASSSTGGYVTDTQYF. The CDR3 coding sequence is TGTGCCAGCAGCTCGACAGGGGGCTATGTAACAGATACGCAGTATTTT.

The chain links TRBV7-2 to TRBJ2-5; D gene uncertain. The J call may not be correct, given that the DNA end is closer to TRBJ2-7. Looked up from germline, CDR1 is SGHTA and CDR2 is FQGNSA. The CDR3 has 14 residues. The CDR3 sequence is CASSSNTVSYEQYF. CDR3 nucleotide sequence: TGTGCCAGCAGCTCAAACACAGTCTCCTACGAGCAGTACTTC.

This clone was detected only a few times. The rearrangement joins TRBV15 to TRBJ2-1, with a weak D call TRBD1 (5 bases). From germline, CDR1 is LNHNV and CDR2 YYDKDF (reference sequence). This CDR3 region has 13 residues. V dropped 2 bases and J dropped 5 bases, with 7 bases sitting between them. DNA of the CDR3: TGTGCCACCAGCAGAAAGACAGACAATGAGCAGTTCTTC. Amino acids: CATSRKTDNEQFF.

The CDR3 DNA follows: TGTGCCAGCAGTTTACCCCGACACGCTAGCAATCAGCCCCAGCATTTT. Translation gives CASSLPRHASNQPQHF. V usage is TRBV28 and J usage is TRBJ1-5; no reliable D call. CDR3 length: 16 amino acids. Trimming removed 2 bases from V and 0 bases from J, with 11 bases in between. CDR1 and CDR2 from the germline V gene are MDHEN and SYDVKM.

The chain is built from TRBV7-9 and TRBJ2-7; D uncertain. V was pared by 5 bases and J by 4 bases, with 12 bases between. Germline V lookup: CDR1 SEHNR, CDR2 FQNEAQ (reference sequence). The CDR3 is 13 residues long. The CDR3 nucleotides read TGTGCCAGCAGCCTTTCCCGTAGGTACGAGCAGTACTTC. As protein: CASSLSRRYEQYF.

This chain uses TRBV9 with TRBJ2-2, with a weak D call TRBD2 (6 bases). The germline V and J ends were trimmed by 6 bases and 7 bases, with 16 bases remaining between them. The CDR3 extends over 14 amino acids. CDR1 SGDLS and CDR2 YYNGEE come from the germline V gene. This CDR3 reads CASTPVGRDGELFF. The CDR3 DNA reads TGTGCCAGCACCCCCGTGGGGCGGGACGGGGAGCTGTTTTTT.

This chain connects TRBV6-1 to TRBJ2-1; 7 positions agree with TRBD2. J was trimmed by 8 bases and V by 5 bases; bases with no gene match: 6. Germline V gene data show CDR1 as MNHNS and CDR2 as SASEGT. The CDR3 is 13 residues long. CDR3 coding DNA: TGTGCCAGCAGTCCGAGCGGGGAGCATGAGCAGTTCTTC. Its translation: CASSPSGEHEQFF.

The V and J genes are TRBV5-6 and TRBJ1-2, with D possibly matching TRBD1 (5 bases). The CDR3 runs to 14 residues. Trimming left V 4 bases short and J 10 bases short, with 20 bases between. CDR1 is SGHDT, CDR2 YYEEEE, per germline. In DNA, the CDR3 is TGTGCCAGCAGCACCGCCAGGGACCCAGACCACTACACCTTC. The encoded protein is CASSTARDPDHYTF.

The J gene is TRBJ2-2, the V gene TRBV5-1; 11 bases agree with TRBD1. The germline gives CDR1 SGHRS, CDR2 YFSETQ. CDR3 length: 16 residues. V gave up 7 bases and J gave up 7 bases; unmatched junction bases: 12. The CDR3 spells CASAPGQGAPNGELFF. CDR3 DNA sequence: TGCGCCAGCGCCCCTGGACAGGGGGCGCCTAACGGGGAGCTGTTTTTT.

The chain recombines TRBV10-1 with TRBJ2-3, with D perhaps TRBD1 (6 bases). The CDR3 covers 15 residues. Germline V gene data show CDR1 as WNHNN and CDR2 as SYGVQD (reference sequence). The V gene lost 4 bases and the J gene lost 3 bases, with 14 bases spanning the gap. CDR3 sequence: CASSGRDTLTDTQYF. The CDR3 DNA sequence: TGCGCCAGCAGTGGCCGGGACACCTTAACAGATACGCAGTATTTT.

This clone has just a few counts. CDR3 sequence reads: CASSETPAGGGHNEQFF. The DNA of the CDR3 is TGTGCCAGCAGTGAAACCCCGGCGGGGGGGGGTCACAATGAGCAGTTCTTC. The chain joins TRBV6-4 to TRBJ2-1; 9 nucleotides align to TRBD2. This CDR3 is 17 amino acids long. Germline CDR1 is MRHNA and CDR2 is SNTAGT. The trim removed 3 bases at V and 5 bases at J, leaving 11 bases unmatched.

The chain recombines TRBV19 with TRBJ1-2; 8 bases are a match to TRBD1. This CDR3 is built from 15 residues. Germline loops: CDR1 LNHDA, CDR2 SQIVND (reference sequence). V trimming: 3 bases; J trimming: 6 bases; junction bases outside the gene matches: 9. The CDR3, as DNA: TGTGCCAGTAGTATCCCGGGACAGGTGGGTGATGGCTACACCTTC. Residues: CASSIPGQVGDGYTF. The full variable domain, completed using reference TRBV19 and TRBJ1-2, is DGGITQSPKYLFRKEGQNVTLSCEQNLNHDAMYWYRQDPGQGLRLIYYSQIVNDFQKGDIAEGYSVSREKKESFPLTVTSAQKNPTAFYLCASSIPGQVGDGYTFGSGTRLTVV.

This clone came up a few times. V and J are TRBV25-1 and TRBJ1-1; D may be TRBD1 (5 bases). Germline values: CDR1 MGHDK, CDR2 SYGVNS. The CDR3 runs to 14 residues. V gave up 2 bases and J gave up 6 bases, with 13 bases separating them. CDR3 protein: CASSEGVGPAEAFF. Written as DNA, the CDR3 is TGTGCCAGCAGTGAAGGGGTGGGACCCGCTGAAGCTTTCTTT. Drawing the rest from reference TRBV25-1 and TRBJ1-1, the complete variable domain is EADIYQTPRYLVIGTGKKITLECSQTMGHDKMYWYQQDPGMELHLIHYSYGVNSTEKGDLSSESTVSRIRTEHFPLTLESARPSHTSQYLCASSEGVGPAEAFFGQGTRLTVV.

V gene TRBV19 combines with J gene TRBJ2-1; 7 nucleotides align to TRBD1. After removal of 5 bases from V and 3 bases from J, the junction contained 7 bases not matched to a gene. The CDR3 loop spans 15 amino acids. Germline lookup yields CDR1 LNHDA and CDR2 SQIVND (reference sequence). CDR3 bases: TGTGCCAGTAGTCTCGGACAGGTAGTCTACAATGAGCAGTTCTTC. This encodes CASSLGQVVYNEQFF.

The CDR3 loop is CASSLWGRGYEQYF. In DNA, the CDR3 is TGTGCCAGCAGTTTATGGGGGAGAGGTTACGAGCAGTACTTC. V gene TRBV28 combines with J gene TRBJ2-5; maybe TRBD2 (5 bases). The J call may be in error: the DNA end matches TRBJ2-7 better. CDR3 length equals 14 residues. Germline assignment: CDR1 MDHEN and CDR2 SYDVKM.